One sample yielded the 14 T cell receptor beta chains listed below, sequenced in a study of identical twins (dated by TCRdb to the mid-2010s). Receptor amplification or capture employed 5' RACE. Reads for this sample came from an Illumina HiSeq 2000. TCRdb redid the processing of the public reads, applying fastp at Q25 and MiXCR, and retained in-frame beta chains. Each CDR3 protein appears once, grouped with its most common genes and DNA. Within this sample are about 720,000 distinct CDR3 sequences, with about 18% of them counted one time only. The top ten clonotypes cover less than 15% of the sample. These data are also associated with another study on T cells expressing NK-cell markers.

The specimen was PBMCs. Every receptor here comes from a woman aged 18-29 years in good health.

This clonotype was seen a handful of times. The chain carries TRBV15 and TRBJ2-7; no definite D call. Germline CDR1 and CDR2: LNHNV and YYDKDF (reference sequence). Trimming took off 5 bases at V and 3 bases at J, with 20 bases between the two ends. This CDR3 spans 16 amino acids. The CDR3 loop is CATSRHLDATSYEQYF. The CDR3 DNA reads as TGTGCCACCAGCCGCCACCTTGACGCAACGAGCTACGAGCAGTACTTC.

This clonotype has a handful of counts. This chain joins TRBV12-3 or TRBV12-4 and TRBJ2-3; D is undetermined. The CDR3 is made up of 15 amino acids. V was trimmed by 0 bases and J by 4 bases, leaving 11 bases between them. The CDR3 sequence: CASSLASLGADTQYF. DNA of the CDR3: TGTGCCAGCAGTTTAGCGAGCCTAGGCGCAGATACGCAGTATTTT.

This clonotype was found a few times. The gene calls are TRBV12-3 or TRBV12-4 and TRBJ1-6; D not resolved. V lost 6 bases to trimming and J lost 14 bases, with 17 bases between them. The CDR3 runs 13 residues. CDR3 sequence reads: CASSSGSMGTLHF. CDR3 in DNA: TGTGCCAGCAGCTCGGGGAGTATGGGTACCCTCCACTTT.

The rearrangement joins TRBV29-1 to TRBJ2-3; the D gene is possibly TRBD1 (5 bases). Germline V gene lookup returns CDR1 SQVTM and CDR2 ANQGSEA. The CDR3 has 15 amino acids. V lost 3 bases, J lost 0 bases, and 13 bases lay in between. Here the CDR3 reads CSVDGGARSTDTQYF. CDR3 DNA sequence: TGCAGCGTTGACGGTGGGGCGCGGAGCACAGATACGCAGTATTTT.

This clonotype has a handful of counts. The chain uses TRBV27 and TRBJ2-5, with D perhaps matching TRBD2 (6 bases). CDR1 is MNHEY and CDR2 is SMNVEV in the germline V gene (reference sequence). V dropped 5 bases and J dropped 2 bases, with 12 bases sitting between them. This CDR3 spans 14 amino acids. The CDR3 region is CASSDPGLQETQYF. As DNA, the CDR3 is TGTGCCAGCAGTGACCCGGGACTGCAAGAGACCCAGTACTTC.

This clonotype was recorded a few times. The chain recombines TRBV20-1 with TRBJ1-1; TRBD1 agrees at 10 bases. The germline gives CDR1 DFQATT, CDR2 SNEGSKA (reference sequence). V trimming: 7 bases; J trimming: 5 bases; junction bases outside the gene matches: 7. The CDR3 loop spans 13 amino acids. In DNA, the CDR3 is TGCAGTGGGGACAGGGGAGGTGGAACTGAAGCTTTCTTT. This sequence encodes CSGDRGGGTEAFF.

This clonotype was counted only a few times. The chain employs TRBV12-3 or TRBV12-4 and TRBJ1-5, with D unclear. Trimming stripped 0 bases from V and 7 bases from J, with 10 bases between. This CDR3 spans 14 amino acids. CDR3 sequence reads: CASSLAEVSQPQHF. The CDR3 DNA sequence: TGTGCCAGCAGTTTAGCGGAGGTGAGCCAGCCCCAGCATTTT.

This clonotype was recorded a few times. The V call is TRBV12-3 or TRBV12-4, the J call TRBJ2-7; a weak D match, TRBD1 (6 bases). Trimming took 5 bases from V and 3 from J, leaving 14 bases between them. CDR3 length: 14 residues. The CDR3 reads CASSPRQVVYEQYF. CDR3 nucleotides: TGTGCCAGCAGTCCCAGACAGGTAGTCTACGAGCAGTACTTC.

The CDR3 region is CASAEPGAETQYF. CDR3 nucleotide sequence: TGCGCCAGCGCCGAACCAGGGGCAGAGACCCAGTACTTC. The chain joins TRBV5-1 to TRBJ2-5, with TRBD1 as a possible D gene (6 bases). Germline-derived CDR1 and CDR2 are SGHRS and YFSETQ. The CDR3 runs to 13 residues. Trimming pared 7 bases from V and 4 bases from J, leaving 14 bases between. Full variable domain (remainder filled in from reference TRBV5-1 and TRBJ2-5): KAGVTQTPRYLIKTRGQQVTLSCSPISGHRSVSWYQQTPGQGLQFLFEYFSETQRNKGNFPGRFSGRQFSNSRSEMNVSTLELGDSALYLCASAEPGAETQYFGPGTRLLVL.

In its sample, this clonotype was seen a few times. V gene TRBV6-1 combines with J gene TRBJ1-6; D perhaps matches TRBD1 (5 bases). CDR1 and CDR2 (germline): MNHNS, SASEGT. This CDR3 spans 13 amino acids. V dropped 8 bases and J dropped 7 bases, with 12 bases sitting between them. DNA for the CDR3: TGTGCCAGCCTACCGGGGCCCAATTCACCCCTCCACTTT. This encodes CASLPGPNSPLHF.

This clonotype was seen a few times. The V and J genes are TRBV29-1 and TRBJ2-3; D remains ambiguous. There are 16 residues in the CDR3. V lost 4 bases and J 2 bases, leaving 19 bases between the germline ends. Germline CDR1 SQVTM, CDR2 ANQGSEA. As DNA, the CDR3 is TGCAGCGTTGCAAACAAACCCGTAGTCTCCACAGATACGCAGTATTTT. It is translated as CSVANKPVVSTDTQYF.

The CDR3 DNA sequence: TGCGCCAGCAGCCTGGACCTTAATAGCAATCAGCCCCAGCATTTT. Translating gives CASSLDLNSNQPQHF. The chain has TRBV5-1 and TRBJ1-5, with D hard to call. Between the trimmed V and J ends, which lost 4 bases and 0 bases, there was a span of 11 bases. Germline V gene lookup returns CDR1 SGHRS and CDR2 YFSETQ. CDR3 size: 15 residues. The full variable domain, rest sourced from reference TRBV5-1 and TRBJ1-5, is KAGVTQTPRYLIKTRGQQVTLSCSPISGHRSVSWYQQTPGQGLQFLFEYFSETQRNKGNFPGRFSGRQFSNSRSEMNVSTLELGDSALYLCASSLDLNSNQPQHFGDGTRLSIL.

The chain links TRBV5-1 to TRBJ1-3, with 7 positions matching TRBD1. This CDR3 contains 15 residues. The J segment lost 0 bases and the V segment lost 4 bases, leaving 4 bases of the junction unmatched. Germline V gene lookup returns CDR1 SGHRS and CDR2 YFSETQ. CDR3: CASSPTGNSGNTIYF. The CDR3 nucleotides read TGCGCCAGCAGCCCGACAGGGAACTCTGGAAACACCATATATTTT.

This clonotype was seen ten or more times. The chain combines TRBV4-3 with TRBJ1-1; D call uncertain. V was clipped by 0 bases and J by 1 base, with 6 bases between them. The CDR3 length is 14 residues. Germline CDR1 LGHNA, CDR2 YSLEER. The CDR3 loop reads CASSQDPGNTEAFF. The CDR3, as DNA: TGCGCCAGCAGCCAAGATCCAGGGAACACTGAAGCTTTCTTT.